The 19 T cell receptor beta chains reported below all come from one sample, sequenced in a study of T-cell memory formation after mild COVID-19. Each CDR3 protein is one row after TCRdb ran MiXCR on the 5' RACE reads. Here the sample spans 400,000 to 550,000 distinct CDR3 sequences, roughly 23% being singletons. Sequenced sample: PBMCs or a T cell subset sorted from them (not recorded which). These receptors were taken from an adult woman who had mild COVID-19 (a few samples of this study predate the infection). Cell type and time point are not known.

V usage is TRBV9 and J usage is TRBJ2-7, with TRBD2 as a possible D gene (6 bases). The V end lost 4 bases, the J end lost 0 bases, and 20 bases lay between the germline ends. The CDR3 is 17 residues long. Germline V CDR1 and CDR2: SGDLS, YYNGEE. CDR3 amino acids: CASSLTSNPVSSYEQYF. The CDR3 bases are TGTGCCAGCAGCCTCACTAGCAACCCTGTAAGCTCCTACGAGCAGTACTTC.

In this sample, this clonotype turned up a few times. This chain connects TRBV9 to TRBJ2-1; 10 nucleotides match TRBD2. Germline trimming cut 0 bases from V and 6 bases from J; bases unmatched to any gene: 3. CDR1 and CDR2 from the germline V gene are SGDLS and YYNGEE. The CDR3 length is 15 residues. In nucleotides, the CDR3 is TGTGCCAGCAGCGTAGAGTCTAGCGGGGGCAATGAGCAGTTCTTC. This gives the protein CASSVESSGGNEQFF.

The chain recombines TRBV7-6 with TRBJ2-5; weak D call: TRBD1 (5 bases). The V end lost 4 bases, the J end lost 7 bases, and 13 bases lay between the germline ends. Germline-derived CDR1 and CDR2 are SGHVS and FNYEAQ. This CDR3 is 13 amino acids long. CDR3 residues: CASSSAHRGTQYF. The CDR3 coding sequence is TGTGCCAGCAGCTCGGCTCATAGGGGGACCCAGTACTTC.

This clonotype was detected only a few times. V usage is TRBV6-1 and J usage is TRBJ1-1; 7 nucleotides align to TRBD1. Germline V CDR1 and CDR2: MNHNS, SASEGT. V was pared by 4 bases and J by 5 bases, with 13 bases of the junction left unmatched. The CDR3 length is 16 residues. For the CDR3, the DNA is TGTGCCAGCAGTGGCGGGACAGCAATTAAGCGGACTGAAGCTTTCTTT. It is translated as CASSGGTAIKRTEAFF.

This clonotype has only a few counts. The genes are TRBV4-2 and TRBJ2-7; 9 bases align to TRBD2. Germline CDR1 LGHNA, CDR2 YNFKEQ. V was clipped by 5 bases and J by 7 bases; unmatched bases: 9. The CDR3 runs 14 residues. The CDR3 loop is CASSAGLAHSEQYF. The DNA of the CDR3 is TGTGCCAGCAGCGCGGGACTAGCCCATTCGGAGCAGTACTTC.

This chain joins TRBV6-5 and TRBJ1-5; weak D call: TRBD1 (5 bases). CDR3 size: 14 residues. Germline lookup yields CDR1 MNHEY and CDR2 SVGAGI. Trimming removed 5 bases at V and 0 bases at J, with 8 bases between. DNA of the CDR3: TGTGCCAGCAGTGACAGTAATAGCAATCAGCCCCAGCATTTT. This encodes CASSDSNSNQPQHF.

Only a few counts were recorded for this clonotype. The rearrangement uses TRBV15 and TRBJ1-1; D unresolved. The CDR3 consists of 15 residues. Germline assignment: CDR1 LNHNV and CDR2 YYDKDF (reference sequence). Trimming stripped 5 bases from V and 1 base from J, with 14 bases between. CDR3 sequence: CATSVSPGRNTEAFF. CDR3 in DNA: TGTGCCACCAGCGTTTCTCCGGGCCGGAACACTGAAGCTTTCTTT.

The chain combines TRBV12-3 or TRBV12-4 with TRBJ2-2, with 8 bases aligning to TRBD2. This CDR3 is built from 18 residues. Losses at the gene ends were 6 bases for V and 8 bases for J; bases not matched to a gene: 20. The CDR3 DNA reads TGTGCCAGCAGAGATCGTATCGGGGGGGCCTTTCATGGAGGGGAGCTGTTTTTT. As protein: CASRDRIGGAFHGGELFF.

The rearrangement uses TRBV5-6 and TRBJ1-1; TRBD1 might be the D (6 bases). Germline V gene data show CDR1 as SGHDT and CDR2 as YYEEEE. The V end was cut by 3 bases, the J end by 1 base, with 10 bases between. This CDR3 is built from 14 residues. This CDR3 reads CASSYGTTNTEAFF. CDR3 DNA sequence: TGTGCCAGCAGCTACGGGACAACGAACACTGAAGCTTTCTTT.

This chain joins TRBV21-1 and TRBJ2-3; the table's D call TRBD1 went unverified against the DNA. TRBV21-1 is described as a pseudogene. This CDR3 contains 18 residues. The CDR3 reads CASSKARDRAINTDTQYF. The CDR3 DNA reads TGTGCCAGCAGCAAAGCGCGGGACAGGGCCATCAACACAGATACGCAGTATTTT.

This clonotype was counted only a few times. V and J are TRBV20-1 and TRBJ1-3; the match to TRBD1 covers 7 bases. Germline V gene lookup returns CDR1 DFQATT and CDR2 SNEGSKA (reference sequence). Trimming took 4 bases from V and 7 from J; bases not matched to a gene: 7. The CDR3 consists of 13 residues. CDR3: CSATTGTANTIYF. CDR3 nucleotide sequence: TGCAGTGCTACGACCGGGACAGCCAACACCATATATTTT.

The V gene is TRBV2, the J gene TRBJ2-3; 13 bases are shared with TRBD2. The germline V gene encodes CDR1 SNHLY and CDR2 FYNNEI. This CDR3 comprises 17 residues. V lost 3 bases to trimming and J lost 1 base; unmatched junction nucleotides: 4. The CDR3 reads CASSDHGLAGGTDTQYF. CDR3 DNA: TGTGCCAGCAGTGATCATGGACTAGCGGGAGGCACAGATACGCAGTATTTT.

There are a few counts of this clonotype. The gene calls are TRBV19 and TRBJ2-7, with D tentatively TRBD2 (5 bases). The CDR3 extends over 16 amino acids. V was trimmed by 3 bases and J by 0 bases, leaving 15 bases between them. Germline V gene sequence: CDR1 LNHDA, CDR2 SQIVND (reference sequence). As DNA, the CDR3 is TGTGCCAGTAGTATTAGTCGGCGGGCCAACTCCTACGAGCAGTACTTC. The encoded protein is CASSISRRANSYEQYF.

V and J are TRBV5-1 and TRBJ2-2; the D gene is possibly TRBD1 (6 bases). V dropped 7 bases and J dropped 6 bases, with 13 bases sitting between them. The CDR3 sequence is 13 residues long. Germline V gives CDR1 SGHRS, CDR2 YFSETQ. The CDR3 sequence: CASFTGMAGELFF. CDR3 DNA sequence: TGCGCCAGCTTCACAGGGATGGCCGGGGAGCTGTTTTTT.

This clonotype has a handful of counts. The genes are TRBV24-1 and TRBJ2-3, with D perhaps assigned TRBD1 or TRBD2 (6 bases each). CDR1 KGHDR and CDR2 SFDVKD come from the germline V gene. This CDR3 spans 17 amino acids. V gave up 4 bases and J gave up 5 bases, with 21 bases separating them. CDR3 in DNA: TGTGCCACCAGTGACCCAATCTGGGGGGCCGGTGGAGATACGCAGTATTTT. It specifies CATSDPIWGAGGDTQYF.

As regards this clonotype: A much larger clone is a single base away; this may be a read error. The V gene is TRBV7-8, the J gene TRBJ2-3; D is unclear. This CDR3 contains 12 residues. Trimming left V 5 bases short and J 5 bases short, with 8 bases between. The V gene's germline CDR1 is SGHVS and CDR2 FQNEAQ. DNA for the CDR3: TGTGCCAGCAGCCAGAGGATAGATACGCAGTATTTT. This encodes CASSQRIDTQYF.

The CDR3 DNA follows: TGCAGCGTTGAAGGCGGAGGGACTAGCGGGAGGTTGGAGACCCAGTACTTC. Its protein product is CSVEGGGTSGRLETQYF. The J gene is TRBJ2-5, the V gene TRBV29-1; 15 nucleotides line up with TRBD2. Germline CDR1 is SQVTM and CDR2 is ANQGSEA. The CDR3 runs 17 residues. V shed 1 base, J shed 5 bases, and the junction held 8 bases outside the gene matches. Full variable domain (remainder filled in from reference TRBV29-1 and TRBJ2-5): SAVISQKPSRDICQRGTSLTIQCQVDSQVTMMFWYRQQPGQSLTLIATANQGSEATYESGFVIDKFPISRPNLTFSTLTVSNMSPEDSSIYLCSVEGGGTSGRLETQYFGPGTRLLVL.

The CDR3 protein is CASMIRDSYEQYF. CDR3 coding DNA: TGTGCCAGTATGATCCGGGACTCCTACGAGCAGTACTTC. This chain uses TRBV7-9 with TRBJ2-7; D perhaps matches TRBD2 (5 bases). V was trimmed by 9 bases and J by 0 bases, leaving 12 bases between them. The CDR3 length is 13 residues. Germline values: CDR1 SEHNR, CDR2 FQNEAQ (reference sequence).

The V gene is TRBV24-1, the J gene TRBJ2-5; D might be TRBD1 (6 bases). The CDR3 is made up of 14 amino acids. Deletions cut 4 bases from V and 1 base from J, with 9 bases between. CDR1 KGHDR and CDR2 SFDVKD come from the germline V gene. The CDR3 DNA sequence: TGTGCCACCAGTGAGACAGGCACCCAAGAGACCCAGTACTTC. Protein sequence: CATSETGTQETQYF.